The clone carrying this T cell receptor beta chain has just one count. The data originate from a study of cytotoxic CD8 clonotypes in ibrutinib-treated CLL. The assay was immunoSEQ multiplex PCR, and TCRdb's table has in-frame clones only and misses some. The sample includes tens of thousands of clones, around 70% of them seen just once. The sequence came from a human donor with chronic lymphocytic leukemia. The sample consisted of PBMCs, taken at disease progression, from a patient treated with ibrutinib.

CDR3 bases: TGCGCCAGCAGCCCTGTTGTCCGGGAGACCCAGTACTTC. Protein: CASSPVVRETQYF. The chain employs TRBV5-1 and TRBJ2-5; D is uncertain. With 4 bases removed from V and 5 bases from J, the gap between germline ends came to 12 bases. Germline V gives CDR1 SGHRS, CDR2 YFSETQ. The CDR3 loop spans 13 amino acids.